The entry that follows covers one TCR beta chain sequence. Its target is not known. Sequencing used immunoSEQ multiplex PCR; TCRdb keeps in-frame clones, though not all of them. The table lists around 7,700 clones, approximately 90% of them singletons. The data were obtained in a study of PD-1 blockade in classical Hodgkin lymphoma. Whole-study results and caveats: Those starting nivolumab under 1 year post-ASCT were excluded.

In every patient, relapse followed autologous stem cell transplantation, while exposure to brentuximab vedotin differed. Negative magnetic selection isolated CD4+ T cells from thawed PBMCs. Best response was recorded as complete response, partial response or progressive disease. The sample was CD4+ T cells from blood, taken at baseline. The receptor was derived from a human donor with classical Hodgkin lymphoma.

CDR3 coding DNA: TGTGCCAGCAGCTTAGGAGCAAATAGCAATCAGCCCCAGCATTTT. Translated: CASSLGANSNQPQHF. The rearrangement uses TRBV7-9 and TRBJ1-5; no clear D. Germline lookup yields CDR1 SEHNR and CDR2 FQNEAQ (reference sequence). With 1 base removed from V and 0 bases from J, the gap between germline ends came to 7 bases. This CDR3 spans 15 amino acids.